The 32 T cell receptor beta chains below come from one sample, sequenced in a study of beta chain features in type 1 diabetes. Every bit of the isolated RNA underwent reverse transcription, so sequencing read expressed TCRB transcripts. Produced via immunoSEQ multiplex PCR; TCRdb's table is partial and in-frame only. The sample lists around 190,000 clones; less than 15% were seen once. Material: central memory CD4+ T cells from blood. Receptors originate from a woman aged 18-29 years in good health.

A few counts support this clone. The chain couples TRBV7-2 to TRBJ2-1, with 9 bases fitting TRBD2. The CDR3 totals 17 residues. The V segment lost 5 bases and the J segment 10 bases; nucleotides outside the gene matches: 18. Per the germline V gene, CDR1 is SGHTA and CDR2 is FQGNSA. The CDR3 protein is CASSLQTLAGFTSEQFF. The CDR3 nucleotides read TGTGCCAGCAGCCTCCAAACCCTAGCGGGATTTACGTCGGAGCAGTTCTTC.

This chain joins TRBV6-5 and TRBJ1-5; D unresolved. V lost 5 bases, J lost 2 bases, and 7 bases lay in between. CDR1 MNHEY and CDR2 SVGAGI come from the germline V gene. This CDR3 has 13 residues. The CDR3 loop reads CASSALGNQPQHF. The CDR3 DNA reads TGTGCCAGCAGTGCGCTAGGCAATCAGCCCCAGCATTTT.

The chain joins TRBV9 to TRBJ2-3; TRBD1 matches 8 bases. Per germline, CDR1 SGDLS and CDR2 YYNGEE. Unmatched junction bases numbered 6, after V lost 2 bases and J lost 1 base. This CDR3 contains 16 residues. The CDR3: CASSVTQGDRTDTQYF. The CDR3 DNA sequence: TGTGCCAGCAGCGTCACACAGGGGGATCGCACAGATACGCAGTATTTT.

This clone has just a few counts. The V gene is TRBV7-9, the J gene TRBJ2-3; no definite D call. The V and J ends lost 1 base and 7 bases respectively, with 18 bases between them. Germline V gives CDR1 SEHNR, CDR2 FQNEAQ (reference sequence). This CDR3 comprises 16 residues. The CDR3 sequence is CASSLVHSPPHHTQYF. For the CDR3, the DNA is TGTGCCAGCAGCTTAGTGCACAGTCCTCCCCACCATACGCAGTATTTT.

The CDR3 loop reads CASSLDLGQSPYEQYF. CDR3 nucleotide sequence: TGTGCCAGCAGCTTGGACCTGGGACAGTCCCCCTACGAGCAGTACTTC. This chain links TRBV5-5 with TRBJ2-7; 7 bases line up with TRBD1. This CDR3 spans 16 amino acids. The V gene's germline CDR1 is SGHKS and CDR2 YYEKEE (reference sequence). J gave up 2 bases and V 0 bases, and 8 bases lay outside the gene matches.

The chain has TRBV2 and TRBJ2-3, with 13 bases lining up with TRBD2. Trimming at V came to 1 base and at J to 4 bases, leaving 2 bases not matched to a gene. Germline lookup yields CDR1 SNHLY and CDR2 FYNNEI. The length of the CDR3 is 16 residues. Written as DNA, the CDR3 is TGTGCCAGCAGTGAAGAAACTAGCGGGAGGGCAGATACGCAGTATTTT. Translation gives CASSEETSGRADTQYF.

V gene TRBV5-6 combines with J gene TRBJ2-1; 14 bases are shared with TRBD2. CDR3 length: 16 residues. Germline V CDR1 and CDR2: SGHDT, YYEEEE. J gave up 6 bases and V 1 base, and 3 bases lay outside the gene matches. DNA of the CDR3: TGTGCCAGCAGCTTGAAGACTAGCGGGGGGGGCAATGAGCAGTTCTTC. Its translation: CASSLKTSGGGNEQFF.

The chain joins TRBV7-6 to TRBJ2-7, with TRBD2 matching over 12 bases. The germline CDR1 and CDR2 sequences are SGHVS and FNYEAQ. The V gene end was trimmed by 5 bases and the J gene end by 7 bases; junction bases not matched to a gene: 12. CDR3 length equals 16 residues. CDR3 coding DNA: TGTGCCAGCAGCCTGACGACTAGCGGGAGATCGGGGGAGCAGTACTTC. This sequence encodes CASSLTTSGRSGEQYF.

V and J are TRBV29-1 and TRBJ2-7; 7 bases line up with TRBD1. This CDR3 has 15 amino acids. In germline, CDR1 is SQVTM, CDR2 ANQGSEA. Losses at the gene ends were 1 base for V and 6 bases for J; bases not matched to a gene: 12. CDR3 nucleotide sequence: TGCAGCGTTGAAGGCGAGACAGGGTCGTTGGTCGAGCAGTACTTC. It codes for CSVEGETGSLVEQYF.

The chain uses TRBV6-5 and TRBJ1-1; maybe TRBD1 (6 bases). This CDR3 region has 15 residues. Trimming cost V 6 bases and J 2 bases, with 16 bases left between them. The germline V gene has CDR1 MNHEY and CDR2 SVGAGI. The CDR3 nucleotides are TGTGCCAGCAGCCCCATGACAGGCGCTAACACTGAAGCTTTCTTT. Translation: CASSPMTGANTEAFF.

This clone was seen only a few times. The rearrangement joins TRBV6-5 to TRBJ2-7; the D gene is possibly TRBD1 (6 bases). The V end lost 0 bases, the J end lost 0 bases, and 9 bases lay between the germline ends. Germline values: CDR1 MNHEY, CDR2 SVGAGI. This CDR3 is 15 amino acids long. CDR3 amino acids: CASSYSVQGSYEQYF. CDR3 nucleotide sequence: TGTGCCAGCAGTTACTCGGTACAGGGCTCCTACGAGCAGTACTTC.

This clone was counted only a few times. The chain couples TRBV7-8 to TRBJ2-3; 13 bases map to TRBD2. CDR1 is SGHVS, CDR2 FQNEAQ, per germline. Trimming cost V 5 bases and J 2 bases; bases outside gene matches: 4. CDR3 length: 16 residues. The CDR3 DNA is TGTGCCAGCAGCCCGGGACTAGCGGGGCACACAGATACGCAGTATTTT. It codes for CASSPGLAGHTDTQYF.

This clone was detected a few times. This chain links TRBV29-1 with TRBJ2-1, with 9 bases matching TRBD1. The J segment lost 9 bases and the V segment lost 6 bases, leaving 9 bases of the junction unmatched. The length of the CDR3 is 13 residues. Germline CDR1 and CDR2: SQVTM and ANQGSEA. Here the CDR3 DNA reads TGCAGCGTCCGAGACAGGGGGGGTAGTGAGCAGTTCTTC. This codes for CSVRDRGGSEQFF.

This clone occurred a few times. The chain links TRBV2 to TRBJ2-3; 8 bases fit TRBD2. This CDR3 comprises 15 residues. V shed 5 bases, J shed 4 bases, and the junction held 8 bases outside the gene matches. The V gene's germline CDR1 is SNHLY and CDR2 FYNNEI. CDR3 sequence reads: CASSYSGNVADTQYF. DNA of the CDR3: TGTGCCAGCAGTTATAGCGGGAACGTGGCAGATACGCAGTATTTT.

V and J are TRBV10-3 and TRBJ2-1; TRBD2 might be the D (6 bases). There are 14 residues in the CDR3. Trimming shortened V by 5 bases and J by 8 bases, and 16 bases separated the two germline ends. From germline, CDR1 is ENHRY and CDR2 SYGVKD. CDR3: CAISPLGGGDEQFF. For the CDR3, the DNA is TGTGCCATCAGTCCCCTGGGGGGAGGAGATGAGCAGTTCTTC.

A few counts support this clone. The rearrangement links TRBV2 to TRBJ2-7, with a weak D call TRBD2 (6 bases). V dropped 5 bases and J dropped 4 bases, with 18 bases sitting between them. The CDR3 covers 15 residues. Germline CDR1 and CDR2: SNHLY and FYNNEI. The CDR3 sequence: CASSPTSRDDYEQYF. The CDR3 DNA is TGTGCCAGCAGTCCCACTAGCCGCGACGATTACGAGCAGTACTTC.

This clone was recorded at least ten times. The chain is built from TRBV6-5 and TRBJ2-7; tentatively, D is TRBD1 (6 bases). The CDR3 consists of 15 residues. Germline assignment: CDR1 MNHEY and CDR2 SVGAGI. V lost 2 bases to trimming and J lost 1 base, with 12 bases between them. CDR3 coding DNA: TGTGCCAGCAGTTACACTTCAGGGGAATCCTACGAGCAGTACTTC. Its protein is CASSYTSGESYEQYF.

This clone occurred a few times. This chain joins TRBV7-2 and TRBJ2-1; TRBD1 is a possible D gene (5 bases). Between the trimmed V and J ends, which lost 5 bases and 5 bases, there was a span of 19 bases. CDR1 is SGHTA, CDR2 FQGNSA, per germline. This CDR3 is 16 amino acids long. The CDR3 DNA follows: TGTGCCAGCAGCCCATTCTCACCTTCACAGGACAATGAGCAGTTCTTC. It encodes CASSPFSPSQDNEQFF.

The chain links TRBV6-6 to TRBJ2-6; TRBD1 is a possible D gene (5 bases). Trimming pared 7 bases from V and 0 bases from J, leaving 10 bases between. The CDR3 has 15 residues. CDR1 and CDR2 from the germline V gene are MNHNY and SVGAGI (reference sequence). CDR3 protein: CASKTTASGANVLTF. The CDR3 DNA reads as TGTGCCAGCAAAACGACAGCCTCTGGGGCCAACGTCCTGACTTTC.

This clone was seen a handful of times. The chain links TRBV28 to TRBJ1-2, with unresolved D. CDR1 is MDHEN, CDR2 SYDVKM, per germline. V lost 2 bases and J lost 0, with 7 bases in between. This CDR3 spans 14 amino acids. The CDR3 DNA reads as TGTGCCAGCAGTTTACCCAGATCTAACTATGGCTACACCTTC. As protein: CASSLPRSNYGYTF.

This clone was picked up a small number of times. This chain joins TRBV9 and TRBJ2-1, with a possible D match to TRBD1 (5 bases). CDR1 is SGDLS and CDR2 is YYNGEE in the germline V gene. The CDR3 covers 17 residues. V lost 0 bases and J 9 bases, leaving 22 bases between the germline ends. CDR3 sequence: CASSVGPDIAAPSEQFF. The CDR3 DNA sequence: TGTGCCAGCAGCGTAGGCCCGGACATCGCGGCTCCTAGTGAGCAGTTCTTC.

The rearrangement joins TRBV7-9 to TRBJ2-3; D possibly corresponds to TRBD2 (6 bases). The germline V and J ends were trimmed by 3 bases and 3 bases, with 13 bases remaining between them. Germline V gene data show CDR1 as SEHNR and CDR2 as FQNEAQ (reference sequence). The CDR3 is made up of 15 amino acids. The CDR3: CASSFGSQVTDTQYF. The CDR3 bases are TGTGCCAGCAGCTTCGGGAGTCAGGTGACAGATACGCAGTATTTT.

Only a few counts were recorded for this clone. The chain combines TRBV30 with TRBJ2-3, with D maybe TRBD2 (6 bases). The germline V and J ends were trimmed by 2 bases and 5 bases, with 23 bases remaining between them. CDR1 is GTSNPN, CDR2 SVGIG, per germline (reference sequence). The CDR3 runs to 17 residues. DNA for the CDR3: TGTGCCTGGAGTTTTACGGAACTCCGGGAGCCCGGAGATACGCAGTATTTT. Translation: CAWSFTELREPGDTQYF.

This chain joins TRBV27 and TRBJ2-7; 8 bases match TRBD1. This CDR3 has 13 amino acids. The germline CDR1 and CDR2 sequences are MNHEY and SMNVEV (reference sequence). Trimming cost V 6 bases and J 3 bases; bases outside gene matches: 4. The CDR3 region has the DNA TGTGCCAGCAGCTCGGGACAGGACTACGAGCAGTACTTC. Translating it yields CASSSGQDYEQYF.

This chain links TRBV6-1 with TRBJ1-2; 8 nucleotides agree with TRBD1. Trimming removed 2 bases from V and 0 bases from J; junction bases left unmatched: 5. The CDR3 is made up of 16 amino acids. CDR1 and CDR2 from the germline V gene are MNHNS and SASEGT. The CDR3 region has the DNA TGTGCCAGCAGTGAAAGGGACAGGTTGACTAACTATGGCTACACCTTC. It translates to CASSERDRLTNYGYTF.

The chain recombines TRBV27 with TRBJ2-7, with 8 bases fitting TRBD2. This CDR3 spans 17 amino acids. Germline assignment: CDR1 MNHEY and CDR2 SMNVEV (reference sequence). The junction had 14 bases not matched to a gene; V was cut back by 5 bases and J by 2 bases. For the CDR3, the DNA is TGTGCCAGCAGTATCCTTACTAGCGGCGGGCGAACCTACGAGCAGTACTTC. It encodes CASSILTSGGRTYEQYF.

V and J are TRBV15 and TRBJ2-7; TRBD2 matches at 11 bases. The germline CDR1 and CDR2 sequences are LNHNV and YYDKDF (reference sequence). The length of the CDR3 is 17 residues. The trim removed 2 bases at V and 2 bases at J, leaving 8 bases unmatched. CDR3 in amino acids: CATSRSLSGRAAYEQYF. CDR3 bases: TGTGCCACCAGCAGATCCCTTAGCGGGAGGGCCGCCTACGAGCAGTACTTC.

This clone has only a few counts. The J gene is TRBJ2-3, the V gene TRBV4-3; 9 positions match TRBD2. V lost 6 bases, J lost 0 bases, and 4 bases stayed unmatched. The CDR3 totals 15 residues. Germline lookup yields CDR1 LGHNA and CDR2 YSLEER. Written as DNA, the CDR3 is TGCGCCAGCAGATCCACTAGCGGGAGCACAGATACGCAGTATTTT. Residues: CASRSTSGSTDTQYF.

This clone was observed a few times. V gene TRBV2 combines with J gene TRBJ2-3, with D perhaps matching TRBD1 (5 bases). The CDR3 is 14 residues long. Germline values: CDR1 SNHLY, CDR2 FYNNEI. The V end was cut by 7 bases, the J end by 8 bases, with 19 bases between. CDR3 protein: CASIRDSPLGTQYF. CDR3 coding DNA: TGTGCCAGCATTAGAGACAGCCCACTGGGTACGCAGTATTTT.

This clone occurred a few times. This chain joins TRBV9 and TRBJ2-1, with D possibly being TRBD1 (6 bases). The germline CDR1 and CDR2 sequences are SGDLS and YYNGEE. Trimming shortened V by 3 bases and J by 7 bases, and 11 bases separated the two germline ends. The CDR3 has 13 amino acids. The CDR3 protein is CASSAQGWNEQFF. CDR3 sequence (DNA): TGTGCCAGCAGCGCTCAGGGGTGGAATGAGCAGTTCTTC.

This chain connects TRBV11-2 to TRBJ2-1; TRBD2 aligns across 12 bases. CDR1 and CDR2 (germline): SGHAT, FQNNGV. Trimming took 2 bases from V and 7 from J; bases not matched to a gene: 15. The CDR3 has 19 residues. CDR3 sequence: CASSLLVMLAGGPKNEQFF. Written as DNA, the CDR3 is TGTGCCAGCAGCTTACTCGTCATGCTAGCGGGAGGGCCAAAGAATGAGCAGTTCTTC.

This CDR3 reads CASSLQGWTGELFF. CDR3 nucleotide sequence: TGTGCCAGCAGCTTACAGGGTTGGACCGGGGAGCTGTTTTTT. J is TRBJ2-2 and V is TRBV11-3; a weak D match, TRBD1 (5 bases). Trimming removed 2 bases at V and 5 bases at J, with 9 bases between. Germline lookup yields CDR1 SGHNT and CDR2 YENEEA. The CDR3 is 14 residues long.